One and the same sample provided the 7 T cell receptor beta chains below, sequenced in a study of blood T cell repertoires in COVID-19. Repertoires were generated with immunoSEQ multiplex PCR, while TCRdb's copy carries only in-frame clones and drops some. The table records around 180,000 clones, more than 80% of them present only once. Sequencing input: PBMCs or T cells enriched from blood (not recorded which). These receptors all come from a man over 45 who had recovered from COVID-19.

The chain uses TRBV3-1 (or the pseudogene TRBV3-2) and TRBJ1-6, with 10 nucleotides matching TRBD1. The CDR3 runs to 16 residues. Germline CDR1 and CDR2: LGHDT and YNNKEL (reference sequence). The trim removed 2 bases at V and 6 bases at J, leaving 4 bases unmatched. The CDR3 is CASSQWRDRGNSPLHF. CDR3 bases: TGTGCCAGCAGCCAATGGCGGGACAGGGGTAATTCACCCCTCCACTTT.

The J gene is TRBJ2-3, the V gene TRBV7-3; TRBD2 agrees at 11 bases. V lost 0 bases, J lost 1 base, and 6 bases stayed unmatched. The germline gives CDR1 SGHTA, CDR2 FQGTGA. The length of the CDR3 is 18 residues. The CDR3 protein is CASSLTFSSGGGTDTQYF. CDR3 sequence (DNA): TGTGCCAGCAGCTTAACGTTCAGTAGCGGGGGGGGCACAGATACGCAGTATTTT. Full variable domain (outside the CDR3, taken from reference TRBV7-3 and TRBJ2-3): GAGVSQTPSNKVTEKGKYVELRCDPISGHTALYWYRQSLGQGPEFLIYFQGTGAADDSGLPNDRFFAVRPEGSVSTLKIQRTERGDSAVYLCASSLTFSSGGGTDTQYFGPGTRLTVL.

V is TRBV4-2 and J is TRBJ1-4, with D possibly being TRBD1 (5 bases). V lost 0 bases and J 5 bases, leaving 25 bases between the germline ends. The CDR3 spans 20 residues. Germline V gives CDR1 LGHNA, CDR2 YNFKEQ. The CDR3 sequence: CASSQDTVPGLSGTNEKLFF. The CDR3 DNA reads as TGTGCCAGCAGCCAAGATACGGTGCCAGGGCTTTCCGGTACGAATGAAAAACTGTTTTTT.

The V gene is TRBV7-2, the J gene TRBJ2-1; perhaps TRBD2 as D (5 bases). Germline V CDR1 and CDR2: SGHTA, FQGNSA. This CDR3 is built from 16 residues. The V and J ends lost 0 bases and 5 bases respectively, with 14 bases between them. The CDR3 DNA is TGTGCCAGCAGCTTAGCGCTAGGACTTACCCACAATGAGCAGTTCTTC. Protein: CASSLALGLTHNEQFF.

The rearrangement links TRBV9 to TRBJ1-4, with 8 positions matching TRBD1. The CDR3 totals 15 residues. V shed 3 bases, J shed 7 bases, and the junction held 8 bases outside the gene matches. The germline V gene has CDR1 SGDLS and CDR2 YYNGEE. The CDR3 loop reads CASSGLTGVGEKLFF. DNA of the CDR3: TGTGCCAGCAGCGGATTGACAGGGGTTGGTGAAAAACTGTTTTTT. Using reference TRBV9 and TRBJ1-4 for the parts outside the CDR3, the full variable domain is DSGVTQTPKHLITATGQRVTLRCSPRSGDLSVYWYQQSLDQGLQFLIQYYNGEERAKGNILERFSAQQFPDLHSELNLSSLELGDSALYFCASSGLTGVGEKLFFGSGTQLSVL.

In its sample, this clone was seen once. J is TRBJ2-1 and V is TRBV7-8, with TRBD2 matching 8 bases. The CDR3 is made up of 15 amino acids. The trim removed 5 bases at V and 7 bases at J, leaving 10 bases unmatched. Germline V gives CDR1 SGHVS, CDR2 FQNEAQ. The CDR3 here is CASSPLAGGYNEQFF. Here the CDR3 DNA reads TGTGCCAGCAGCCCCCTGGCGGGGGGATATAATGAGCAGTTCTTC. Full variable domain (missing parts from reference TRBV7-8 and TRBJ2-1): GAGVSQSPRYKVAKRGQDVALRCDPISGHVSLFWYQQALGQGPEFLTYFQNEAQLDKSGLPSDRFFAERPEGSVSTLKIQRTQQEDSAVYLCASSPLAGGYNEQFFGPGTRLTVL.

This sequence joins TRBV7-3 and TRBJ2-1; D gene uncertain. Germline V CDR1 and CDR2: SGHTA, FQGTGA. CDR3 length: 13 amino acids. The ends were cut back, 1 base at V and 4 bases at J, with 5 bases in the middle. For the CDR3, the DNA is TGTGCCAGCAGCTTAATTCCTTACAATGAGCAGTTCTTC. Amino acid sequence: CASSLIPYNEQFF.